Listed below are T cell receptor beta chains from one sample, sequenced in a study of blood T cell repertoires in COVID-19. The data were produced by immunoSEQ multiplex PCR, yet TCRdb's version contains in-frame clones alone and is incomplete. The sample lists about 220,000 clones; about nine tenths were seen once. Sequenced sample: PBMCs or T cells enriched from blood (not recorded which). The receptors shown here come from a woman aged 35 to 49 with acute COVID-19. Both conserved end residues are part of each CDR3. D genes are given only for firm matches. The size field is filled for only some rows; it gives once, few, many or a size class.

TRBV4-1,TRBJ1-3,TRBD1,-,TGCGCCAGCAGCCAAGATAGGACAGGCGTATTTGGAAACACCATATATTTT,CASSQDRTGVFGNTIYF
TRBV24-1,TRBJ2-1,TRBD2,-,TGTGCCACCAGTGATCCCTCGACTAGCGGGGGGTCGAGCTCCTACAATGAGCAGTTCTTC,CATSDPSTSGGSSSYNEQFF
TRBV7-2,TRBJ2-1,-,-,TGTGCCAGCAGCTCCGGTGGTTATAGAGGTTATGAGCAGTTCTTC,CASSSGGYRGYEQFF
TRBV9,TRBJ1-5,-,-,TGTGCCAGCAGCAAGGGGTCAGGGTTGGATCAGCCCCAGCATTTT,CASSKGSGLDQPQHF
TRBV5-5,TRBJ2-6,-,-,TGTGCCAGCAGCCCATTCCCTGGGGCCAACGTCCTGACTTTC,CASSPFPGANVLTF
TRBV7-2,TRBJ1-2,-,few,TGTGCCAGCAGCTTAGCGAGGACAGACTATGGCTACACCTTC,CASSLARTDYGYTF
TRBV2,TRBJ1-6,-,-,TGTGCCAGCAGTGGAGAGGGTATGGTAAATTCACCCCTCCACTTT,CASSGEGMVNSPLHF
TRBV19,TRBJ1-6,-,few,TGTGCCAGTACCCCTAGGGGGGGTTTTAATTCACCCCTCCACTTT,CASTPRGGFNSPLHF
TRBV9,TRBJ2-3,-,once,TGTGCCAGCAGCTCAGGGGCCCTCACTAGAGGAGATACGCAGTATTTT,CASSSGALTRGDTQYF
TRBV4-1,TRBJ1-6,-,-,TGCGCCAGCAGCCAAGATCCCCCAGGGGCGGCCTCACCCCTCCACTTT,CASSQDPPGAASPLHF